Listed below are T cell receptor beta chains from one sample, sequenced in a study of CD8 T cells in Susac syndrome. TCRdb re-called the immunoSEQ multiplex PCR reads through MiXCR, storing one row per CDR3 protein. The sample lists approximately 190,000 distinct CDR3 sequences, around 95% occurring once. Sequencing was performed on CD4+ T cells from PBMCs. These receptor sequences come from a human donor with Susac syndrome. CDR3s include the opening cysteine and the closing phenylalanine or tryptophan. Fields, in order: J gene, D gene, V gene, clone size, CDR3 protein, CDR3 DNA. The D gene is left open where the match is weak. Rows may omit the clone size; those that give it use once, few, many or a size class.

TRBJ2-5 | TRBD1 | TRBV5-6 | once | CASSSEDRGYQETQYF | TGTGCCAGCAGCTCGGAGGACAGGGGGTACCAAGAGACCCAGTACTTC
TRBJ1-1 | TRBD1 | TRBV7-9 | . | CASSLGSGTGNTEAFF | TGTGCCAGCAGCTTAGGGTCCGGGACAGGGAACACTGAAGCTTTCTTT
TRBJ1-6 | . | TRBV20-1 | . | CSARAGGYNSPLHF | TGCAGTGCTAGAGCGGGCGGCTATAATTCACCCCTCCACTTT
TRBJ2-1 | . | TRBV7-3 | . | CASSLSPSWDEQFF | TGTGCCAGCAGCTTATCCCCTAGCTGGGATGAGCAGTTCTTC
TRBJ2-3 | TRBD2 | TRBV20-1 | . | CSASWASGGADDTQYF | TGCAGTGCCAGTTGGGCTAGCGGGGGGGCCGACGATACGCAGTATTTT
TRBJ2-7 | . | TRBV12-3/TRBV12-4 | . | CASSDITYEQYF | TGTGCCAGCTCCGACATTACCTACGAGCAGTACTTC
TRBJ2-5 | TRBD1 | TRBV19 | . | CASKRSGQGQETQYF | TGTGCCAGTAAGCGATCAGGACAGGGCCAAGAGACCCAGTACTTC
TRBJ2-3 | . | TRBV29-1 | . | CSVRSGGLFDTQYF | TGCAGCGTTCGTTCCGGGGGCCTATTCGATACGCAGTATTTT
TRBJ2-3 | . | TRBV27 | . | CASSLWLQGGDTQYF | TGTGCCAGCAGTTTATGGTTACAGGGTGGGGATACGCAGTATTTT
TRBJ2-5 | . | TRBV7-2 | . | CAGAKGAKETQYF | TGTGCCGGGGCAAAGGGAGCTAAAGAGACCCAGTACTTC
TRBJ2-1 | TRBD2 | TRBV4-1 | . | CASSLSISGGLNEQFF | TGCGCCAGCAGCCTGTCTATTAGCGGGGGGCTCAATGAGCAGTTCTTC
TRBJ2-1 | TRBD2 | TRBV5-4 | . | CASSKRGAAYNEQFF | TGTGCCAGCAGCAAGCGGGGGGCCGCCTACAATGAGCAGTTCTTC
TRBJ2-7 | . | TRBV2 | . | CAIGGNSYEQYF | TGTGCCATAGGAGGGAACTCCTACGAGCAGTACTTC
TRBJ1-2 | . | TRBV4-3 | . | CASSQDGDRTYGYTF | TGCGCCAGCAGCCAAGACGGCGACAGGACATATGGCTACACCTTC
TRBJ1-2 | . | TRBV30 | . | CAWSQRFYGYTF | TGTGCCTGGAGTCAGCGCTTCTATGGCTACACCTTC
TRBJ2-7 | . | TRBV5-1 | once | CASSLVLGPNSYEQYF | TGCGCCAGCAGCTTGGTCCTCGGGCCCAACTCCTACGAGCAGTACTTC
TRBJ2-1 | . | TRBV20-1 | once | CSARQQSVYNEQFF | TGCAGTGCTAGGCAGCAGTCCGTCTACAATGAGCAGTTCTTC
TRBJ1-2 | TRBD1 | TRBV20-1 | . | CSASPDRFGLKDRGGYTF | TGCAGTGCTAGCCCGGACAGGTTCGGTCTCAAAGATCGGGGCGGCTACACCTTC
TRBJ1-2 | TRBD1 | TRBV5-1 | . | CASSPGQPNYGYTF | TGCGCCAGCAGCCCGGGACAGCCTAACTATGGCTACACCTTC
TRBJ2-3 | . | TRBV30 | . | CAWTGSDTQYF | TGTGCCTGGACTGGGTCAGATACGCAGTATTTT
TRBJ1-5 | . | TRBV10-2 | . | CASSEGLAGAYDTQHF | TGCGCCAGCAGTGAGGGACTAGCGGGGGCGTACGATACGCAGCATTTT
TRBJ1-2 | TRBD1 | TRBV29-1 | . | CSVDRLTNYGYTF | TGCAGCGTGGACAGGCTAACTAACTATGGCTACACCTTC
TRBJ1-2 | . | TRBV7-3 | . | CASSFVGDGANYGYTF | TGTGCCAGCAGCTTCGTCGGGGACGGAGCTAACTATGGCTACACCTTC
TRBJ1-1 | . | TRBV29-1 | . | CSVAWDITEAFF | TGCAGCGTTGCCTGGGATATCACTGAAGCTTTCTTT
TRBJ2-1 | . | TRBV4-2 | once | CASSPTNPGPRNEQFF | TGTGCCAGCAGCCCAACGAATCCGGGACCGCGCAATGAGCAGTTCTTC
TRBJ1-1 | . | TRBV6-6 | . | CASRHQTEAFF | TGTGCCAGCAGGCATCAGACTGAAGCTTTCTTT
TRBJ1-6 | . | TRBV15 | . | CATSNTGRDSPLHF | TGTGCCACCAGTAATACGGGACGGGATTCACCCCTCCACTTT
TRBJ2-6 | . | TRBV3-1 | . | CASSERGPSGANVLTF | TGTGCCAGCAGCGAAAGAGGGCCCTCTGGGGCCAACGTCCTGACTTTC
TRBJ2-2 | TRBD2 | TRBV2 | . | CASSRMLAGATGELFF | TGTGCCAGCAGTAGGATGCTAGCGGGTGCAACCGGGGAGCTGTTTTTT
TRBJ1-4 | TRBD1 | TRBV3-1 | once | CASSQDEIRTGSEKLFF | TGTGCCAGCAGCCAAGATGAAATTCGGACAGGGAGTGAAAAACTGTTTTTT
TRBJ1-1 | . | TRBV3-1 | . | CASSQEPQDANKGAFF | TGTGCCAGCAGCCAAGAACCCCAGGACGCCAACAAAGGAGCTTTCTTT
TRBJ2-3 | . | TRBV5-6 | . | CASSSPTTWTISDTQYF | TGTGCCAGCAGCTCCCCGACGACGTGGACTATCTCAGATACGCAGTATTTT
TRBJ2-5 | TRBD2 | TRBV7-7 | . | CASSFLVAGTQYF | TGTGCCAGCAGCTTTCTAGTAGCGGGGACACAGTACTTC
TRBJ2-2 | . | TRBV18 | . | CASSPALWGTGELFF | TGTGCCAGCTCACCAGCTCTTTGGGGCACCGGGGAGCTGTTTTTT
TRBJ1-5 | TRBD1 | TRBV29-1 | . | CSVDYGTGVDQPQHF | TGCAGCGTTGACTACGGGACAGGGGTTGATCAGCCCCAGCATTTT
TRBJ2-5 | . | TRBV29-1 | . | CSVAEETQYF | TGCAGCGTTGCTGAAGAGACCCAGTACTTC
TRBJ2-3 | TRBD2 | TRBV12-3/TRBV12-4 | . | CASSLGWGLKYF | TGTGCCAGCAGTTTGGGGTGGGGACTAAAGTATTTT
TRBJ2-5 | . | TRBV11-2 | . | CASSLATGVGPETQYF | TGTGCCAGCAGCTTAGCGACTGGCGTGGGTCCAGAGACCCAGTACTTC
TRBJ2-7 | TRBD2 | TRBV12-3/TRBV12-4 | once | CASSATSGALYEQYF | TGTGCCAGCAGTGCAACTAGCGGGGCTCTCTACGAGCAGTACTTC
TRBJ2-5 | TRBD2 | TRBV7-2 | . | CASSLVGTSGGAVETQYF | TGTGCCAGCAGCTTAGTGGGGACTAGCGGGGGGGCAGTGGAGACCCAGTACTTC
TRBJ1-1 | . | TRBV20-1 | . | CSARDHRPGSGAEAFF | TGCAGTGCTAGAGACCACCGTCCAGGGTCAGGGGCTGAAGCTTTCTTT
TRBJ2-1 | TRBD2 | TRBV7-9 | . | CASSGLAGDSYNEQFF | TGTGCCAGCAGCGGACTAGCGGGGGACTCCTACAATGAGCAGTTCTTC
TRBJ1-2 | . | TRBV6-1 | . | CASSRSGGRDYGYTF | TGTGCCAGCAGTCGAAGCGGGGGGCGCGACTATGGCTACACCTTC
TRBJ2-2 | . | TRBV3-1 | few | CASSQNGANTGELFF | TGTGCCAGCAGCCAGAACGGGGCGAACACCGGGGAGCTGTTTTTT
TRBJ2-7 | . | TRBV5-1 | . | CASSRTRGGLYEQYF | TGCGCCAGCAGCCGGACCCGAGGGGGTCTCTACGAGCAGTACTTC
TRBJ1-5 | TRBD1 | TRBV30 | . | CAWSQGVDQPQHF | TGTGCCTGGAGCCAGGGGGTCGATCAGCCCCAGCATTTT
TRBJ2-5 | . | TRBV5-6 | . | CASTTFGVTETQYF | TGTGCCAGCACCACCTTTGGGGTGACGGAGACCCAGTACTTC
TRBJ2-3 | . | TRBV9 | . | CASSVRLVEDTQYF | TGTGCCAGCAGCGTAAGACTAGTGGAAGATACGCAGTATTTT
TRBJ2-3 | TRBD2 | TRBV29-1 | . | CSVATSGADTQYF | TGCAGCGTCGCGACTAGCGGCGCAGATACGCAGTATTTT
TRBJ1-2 | . | TRBV6-6 | . | CASSSDATLNYGYTF | TGTGCCAGCAGCAGTGATGCCACCCTCAACTATGGCTACACCTTC
TRBJ2-3 | TRBD2 | TRBV28 | . | CASSVSLAGYTDTQYF | TGTGCCAGCAGTGTATCACTAGCGGGATACACAGATACGCAGTATTTT